This T cell receptor beta chain was found in a study of blood T cell repertoires in COVID-19. Patients of the Seattle cohort, enrolled during active infection, were followed longitudinally. This CDR3 contains 14 residues. Germline values: CDR1 SNHLY, CDR2 FYNNEI. Trimming cost V 7 bases and J 0 bases, with 13 bases left between them. Assay used: immunoSEQ multiplex PCR; TCRdb lists only in-frame clones, some missing. Of about 120,000 clones in the sample, around 85% were seen once. The TCR sequence derives from an older woman with COVID-19, enrolled during active disease. This sequence joins TRBV2 and TRBJ2-7, with D perhaps matching TRBD1 (6 bases). Sequenced input: peripheral blood. CDR3 nucleotides: TGTGCCAGCATTTGGGACACTTCCTCCTACGAGCAGTACTTC. This translates into CASIWDTSSYEQYF. Supplemented by reference TRBV2 and TRBJ2-7, the full variable domain reads EPEVTQTPSHQVTQMGQEVILRCVPISNHLYFYWYRQILGQKVEFLVSFYNNEISEKSEIFDDQFSVERPDGSNFTLKIRSTKLEDSAMYFCASIWDTSSYEQYFGPGTRLTVT.